One sample yielded the 13 T cell receptor beta chains listed below, sequenced in a study of CD8 T cell repertoires and HIV-1 epitope variants. Sequenced by immunoSEQ multiplex PCR; TCRdb stores in-frame clones only, minus some. The data hold about 5,000 clones, with more than 55% observed a single time. No cognate antigen is known for these TCRs. Sequencing used cultured CD8+ T cells derived from PBMCs. The receptor source for this set is a male donor with HIV.

The gene calls are TRBV10-3 and TRBJ2-7; 8 nucleotides align to TRBD2. The CDR3 covers 17 residues. After removal of 0 bases from V and 2 bases from J, the junction contained 9 bases not matched to a gene. Germline loops: CDR1 ENHRY, CDR2 SYGVKD. The CDR3 nucleotides are TGTGCCATCAGTGAGTCACAATTGACGGGAGGGCCCTACGAGCAGTACTTC. It translates to CAISESQLTGGPYEQYF.

The chain uses TRBV11-3 and TRBJ2-3, with a weak D call TRBD2 (5 bases). This CDR3 region has 14 residues. Germline CDR1 SGHNT, CDR2 YENEEA. The V end lost 5 bases, the J end lost 8 bases, and 17 bases lay between the germline ends. In DNA form, the CDR3 reads TGTGCCAGCAGCCTGCGTACGGGAAGTGGTACGCAGTATTTT. This gives the protein CASSLRTGSGTQYF.

This clone was detected a few times. The chain has TRBV7-3 and TRBJ1-5, with 7 bases fitting TRBD1. V gave up 0 bases and J gave up 2 bases; unmatched junction bases: 4. Germline V CDR1 and CDR2: SGHTA, FQGTGA. The CDR3 runs 16 residues. In DNA, the CDR3 is TGTGCCAGCAGCTTAACCGCAGGGGGTGGCAATCAGCCCCAGCATTTT. Protein product: CASSLTAGGGNQPQHF.

This sequence joins TRBV9 and TRBJ2-6; no clear D gene. Per germline, CDR1 SGDLS and CDR2 YYNGEE. V lost 0 bases and J 2 bases, leaving 15 bases between the germline ends. CDR3 length: 18 amino acids. Here the CDR3 reads CASSVGAGGIAGANVLTF. CDR3 bases: TGTGCCAGCAGCGTAGGGGCAGGTGGTATCGCTGGGGCCAACGTCCTGACTTTC.

The rearrangement links TRBV5-1 to TRBJ2-7; TRBD2 aligns across 13 bases. There are 16 residues in the CDR3. V shed 4 bases, J shed 0 bases, and the junction held 4 bases outside the gene matches. Germline V CDR1 and CDR2: SGHRS, YFSETQ. The CDR3 DNA follows: TGCGCCAGCAGCCTCGGACTAGCGGGAGTCTCCTACGAGCAGTACTTC. It codes for CASSLGLAGVSYEQYF.

The chain uses TRBV7-8 and TRBJ2-5; either TRBD1 or TRBD2 may supply D (5 bases each). V was trimmed by 4 bases and J by 1 base, leaving 16 bases between them. Looked up from germline, CDR1 is SGHVS and CDR2 is FQNEAQ. There are 16 residues in the CDR3. CDR3 protein: CASSSLLPGTQETQYF. CDR3 DNA: TGTGCCAGCAGCTCCCTCTTACCTGGGACCCAAGAGACCCAGTACTTC.

This clone appeared once. This chain connects TRBV2 to TRBJ2-1; D is uncertain. The V and J ends lost 7 bases and 6 bases respectively, with 13 bases between them. CDR3 length: 13 amino acids. From germline, CDR1 is SNHLY and CDR2 FYNNEI. CDR3 sequence: CASTPPSTNEQFF. DNA of the CDR3: TGTGCCAGCACCCCCCCATCAACCAATGAGCAGTTCTTC.

The chain is built from TRBV5-1 and TRBJ2-7, with 8 bases matching TRBD2. CDR3 length: 15 residues. The germline gives CDR1 SGHRS, CDR2 YFSETQ. J gave up 4 bases and V 3 bases, and 9 bases lay outside the gene matches. In DNA, the CDR3 is TGCGCCAGCAGCTATGTAGCGGGAAAGGCGTACGAGCAGTACTTC. Its translation is CASSYVAGKAYEQYF.

The CDR3 loop reads CASSITAGTNVEQYF. As DNA, the CDR3 is TGTGCCAGCAGCATAACCGCCGGGACAAATGTCGAGCAGTACTTC. The chain has TRBV7-2 and TRBJ2-7; D is perhaps TRBD1 (6 bases). V was shortened by 5 bases and J by 6 bases, with 20 bases between the two germline ends. The CDR3 is 15 residues long. CDR1 is SGHTA, CDR2 FQGNSA, per germline.

This chain joins TRBV13 and TRBJ1-6; D ambiguous. Germline V gene data show CDR1 as PRHDT and CDR2 as FYEKMQ (reference sequence). The CDR3 totals 13 residues. Trimming removed 3 bases at V and 16 bases at J, with 16 bases between. CDR3 sequence reads: CASSFSTPGPLHF. The CDR3 coding sequence is TGTGCCAGCAGCTTTAGTACCCCAGGACCACTCCACTTT.

This clone has a handful of counts. V gene TRBV4-1 combines with J gene TRBJ1-1, with D unclear. Germline CDR1 is MGHRA and CDR2 is YSYEKL. The germline V and J ends were trimmed by 1 base and 4 bases, with 7 bases remaining between them. The CDR3 is made up of 13 amino acids. The CDR3 sequence is CASSQGRGTEAFF. In DNA, the CDR3 is TGCGCCAGCAGCCAAGGAAGAGGCACTGAAGCTTTCTTT.

J is TRBJ1-5 and V is TRBV27; 9 positions agree with TRBD1. J gave up 6 bases and V 3 bases, and 6 bases lay outside the gene matches. Germline assignment: CDR1 MNHEY and CDR2 SMNVEV (reference sequence). CDR3 size: 15 residues. This chain's CDR3 is CASSFGQGMGQPQHF. The CDR3 DNA follows: TGTGCCAGCAGTTTCGGACAGGGGATGGGTCAGCCCCAGCATTTT.

The chain recombines TRBV27 with TRBJ1-1; tentatively, D is TRBD1 (5 bases). The V gene's germline CDR1 is MNHEY and CDR2 SMNVEV (reference sequence). V gave up 7 bases and J gave up 1 base, with 16 bases separating them. This CDR3 region has 15 residues. CDR3 in DNA: TGTGCCAGCACCACCGGCCTCACAGGGAACACTGAAGCTTTCTTT. Translating it yields CASTTGLTGNTEAFF.